This T cell receptor beta chain comes out of a study of cytotoxic CD8 clonotypes in ibrutinib-treated CLL. As for the study in general: Results showed about 25 partial and 2 complete responses; following median around 68 months, about 15 remained remitted, around twelve advanced. Study findings and constraints: Relative to age-matched healthy donors, clonality at baseline was higher, and it tracked circulating CD8+ T-cell counts. With treatment, public clonotypes, which were uncommon, either contracted or remained stable.

As for this clone: Its antigen remains unidentified.

The ends lost 6 bases at V and 9 bases at J; junction bases unmatched: 7. This CDR3 region has 13 residues. The V gene's germline CDR1 is MNHEY and CDR2 SVGAGI. The targeted sequencing depth was 1 in 200,000 to 1 in 1 million T cells. Here immunoSEQ multiplex PCR was the method, and the copy in TCRdb shows in-frame clones only, minus some. The sample holds 75,000 to 90,000 clones, roughly 83% seen once. The source of this sequence is a human donor with chronic lymphocytic leukemia. The J gene is TRBJ2-2, the V gene TRBV6-5; 7 positions agree with TRBD1. Sequences were derived from PBMCs, sampled after 24 months of ibrutinib treatment. CDR3 nucleotides: TGTGCCAGCAGCGACTACAGGGGTAGGGAGCTGTTTTTT. This encodes CASSDYRGRELFF.